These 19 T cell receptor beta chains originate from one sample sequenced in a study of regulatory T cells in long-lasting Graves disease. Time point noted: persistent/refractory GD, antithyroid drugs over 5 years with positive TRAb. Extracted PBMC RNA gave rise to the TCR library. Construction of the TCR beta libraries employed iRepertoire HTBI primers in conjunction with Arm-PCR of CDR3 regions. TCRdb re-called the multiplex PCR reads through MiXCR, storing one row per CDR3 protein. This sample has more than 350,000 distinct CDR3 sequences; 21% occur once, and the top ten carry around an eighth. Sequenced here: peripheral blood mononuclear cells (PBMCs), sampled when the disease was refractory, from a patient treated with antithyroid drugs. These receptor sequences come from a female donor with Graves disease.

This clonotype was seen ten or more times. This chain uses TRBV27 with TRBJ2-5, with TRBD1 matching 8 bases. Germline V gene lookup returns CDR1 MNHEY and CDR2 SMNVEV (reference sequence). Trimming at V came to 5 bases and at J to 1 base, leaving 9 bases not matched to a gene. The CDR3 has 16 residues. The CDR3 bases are TGTGCCAGCAGTGTCACCTCCGGACAGGGCCAAGAGACCCAGTACTTC. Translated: CASSVTSGQGQETQYF.

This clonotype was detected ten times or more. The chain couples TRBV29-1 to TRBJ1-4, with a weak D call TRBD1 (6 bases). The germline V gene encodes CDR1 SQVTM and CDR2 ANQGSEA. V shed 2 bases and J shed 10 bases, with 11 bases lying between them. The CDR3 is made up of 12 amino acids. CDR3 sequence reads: CSVESGAGKLFF. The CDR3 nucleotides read TGCAGCGTTGAATCGGGGGCCGGAAAACTGTTTTTT.

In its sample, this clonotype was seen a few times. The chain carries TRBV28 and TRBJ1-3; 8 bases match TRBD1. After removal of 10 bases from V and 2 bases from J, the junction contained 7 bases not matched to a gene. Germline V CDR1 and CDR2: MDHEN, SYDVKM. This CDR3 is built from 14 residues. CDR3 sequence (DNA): TGTGCCACCAAAGCAGGGGGCACTGGAAACACCATATATTTT. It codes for CATKAGGTGNTIYF.

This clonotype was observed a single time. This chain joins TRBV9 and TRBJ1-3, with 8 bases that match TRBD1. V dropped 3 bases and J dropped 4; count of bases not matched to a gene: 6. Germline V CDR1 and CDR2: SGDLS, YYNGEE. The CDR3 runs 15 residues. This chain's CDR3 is CASSGDRGPGNTIYF. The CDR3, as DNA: TGTGCCAGCAGCGGAGACAGGGGTCCCGGAAACACCATATATTTT.

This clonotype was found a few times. CDR3 sequence (DNA): TGTGCCAGCAGTGAAGCTGCAGTTCTGCAGTACTTC. Amino acids: CASSEAAVLQYF. This chain connects TRBV6-1 to TRBJ2-7; D gene unclear. V was trimmed by 0 bases and J by 9 bases, leaving 9 bases between them. Germline values: CDR1 MNHNS, CDR2 SASEGT. The CDR3 consists of 12 residues.

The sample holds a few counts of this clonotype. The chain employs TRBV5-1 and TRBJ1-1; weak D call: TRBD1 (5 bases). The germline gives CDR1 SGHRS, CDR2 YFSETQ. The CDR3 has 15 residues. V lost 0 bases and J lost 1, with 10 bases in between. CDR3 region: CASSLVSGPNTEAFF. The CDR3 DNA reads TGCGCCAGCAGCTTGGTCTCAGGGCCGAACACTGAAGCTTTCTTT. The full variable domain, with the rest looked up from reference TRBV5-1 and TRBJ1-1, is KAGVTQTPRYLIKTRGQQVTLSCSPISGHRSVSWYQQTPGQGLQFLFEYFSETQRNKGNFPGRFSGRQFSNSRSEMNVSTLELGDSALYLCASSLVSGPNTEAFFGQGTRLTVV.

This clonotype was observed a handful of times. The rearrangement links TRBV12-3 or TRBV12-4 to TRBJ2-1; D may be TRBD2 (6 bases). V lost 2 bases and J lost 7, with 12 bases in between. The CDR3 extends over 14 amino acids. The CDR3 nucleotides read TGTGCCAGCAGTTTACCGGGAGAGCTGAATGAGCAGTTCTTC. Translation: CASSLPGELNEQFF.

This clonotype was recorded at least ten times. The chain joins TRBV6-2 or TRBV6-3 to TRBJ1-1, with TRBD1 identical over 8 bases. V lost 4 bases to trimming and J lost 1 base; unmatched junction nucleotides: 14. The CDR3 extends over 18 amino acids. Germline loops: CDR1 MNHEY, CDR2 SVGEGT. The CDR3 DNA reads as TGTGCCAGCAGTTTTGACATCGCTAGGACAGGGAAGAACACTGAAGCTTTCTTT. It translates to CASSFDIARTGKNTEAFF.

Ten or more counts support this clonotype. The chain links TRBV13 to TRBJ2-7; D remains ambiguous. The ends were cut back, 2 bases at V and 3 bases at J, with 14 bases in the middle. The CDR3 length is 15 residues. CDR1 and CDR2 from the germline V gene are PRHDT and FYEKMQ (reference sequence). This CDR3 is CASSLRSYASYEQYF. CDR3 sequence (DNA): TGTGCCAGCAGCTTACGGTCGTACGCTAGCTACGAGCAGTACTTC.

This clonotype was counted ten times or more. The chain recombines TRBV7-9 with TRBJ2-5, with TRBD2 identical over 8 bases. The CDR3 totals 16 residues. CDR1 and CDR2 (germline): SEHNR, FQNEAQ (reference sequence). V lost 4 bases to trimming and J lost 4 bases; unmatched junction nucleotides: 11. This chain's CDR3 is CASSSLRAAGVETQYF. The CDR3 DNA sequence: TGTGCCAGCAGCTCCCTCCGTGCAGCGGGAGTAGAGACCCAGTACTTC. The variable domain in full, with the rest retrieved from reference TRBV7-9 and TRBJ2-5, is DTGVSQNPRHKITKRGQNVTFRCDPISEHNRLYWYRQTLGQGPEFLTYFQNEAQLEKSRLLSDRFSAERPKGSFSTLEIQRTEQGDSAMYLCASSSLRAAGVETQYFGPGTRLLVL.

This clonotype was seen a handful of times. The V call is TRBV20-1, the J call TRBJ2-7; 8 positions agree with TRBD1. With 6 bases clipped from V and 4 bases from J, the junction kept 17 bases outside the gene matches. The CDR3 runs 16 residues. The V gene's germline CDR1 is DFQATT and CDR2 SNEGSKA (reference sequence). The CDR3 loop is CSAPHPGQASFYEQYF. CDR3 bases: TGCAGTGCCCCCCATCCGGGACAGGCCTCTTTTTACGAGCAGTACTTC.

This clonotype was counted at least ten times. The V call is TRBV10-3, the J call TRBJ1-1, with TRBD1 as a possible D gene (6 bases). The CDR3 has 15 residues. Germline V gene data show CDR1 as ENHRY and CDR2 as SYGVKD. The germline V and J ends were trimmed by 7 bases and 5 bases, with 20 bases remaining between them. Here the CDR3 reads CAITRDNAVGTEAFF. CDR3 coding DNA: TGTGCCATCACCCGGGACAATGCTGTGGGTACTGAAGCTTTCTTT.

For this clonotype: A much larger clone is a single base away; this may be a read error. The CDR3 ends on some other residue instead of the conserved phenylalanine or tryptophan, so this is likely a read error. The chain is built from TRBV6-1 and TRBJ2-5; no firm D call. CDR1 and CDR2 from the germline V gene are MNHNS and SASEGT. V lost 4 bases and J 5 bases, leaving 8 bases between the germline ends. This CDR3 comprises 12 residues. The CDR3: CASSVSGETQYL. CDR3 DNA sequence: TGTGCCAGCAGTGTCAGTGGGGAGACCCAGTACTTA.

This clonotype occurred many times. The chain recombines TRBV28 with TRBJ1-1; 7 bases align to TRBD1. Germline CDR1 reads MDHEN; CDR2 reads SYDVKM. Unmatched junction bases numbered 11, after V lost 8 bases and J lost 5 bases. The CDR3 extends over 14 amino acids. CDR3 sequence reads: CASVLSQGQTEAFF. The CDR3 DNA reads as TGTGCCAGCGTGCTGTCACAGGGGCAAACTGAAGCTTTCTTT. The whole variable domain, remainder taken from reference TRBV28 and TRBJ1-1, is DVKVTQSSRYLVKRTGEKVFLECVQDMDHENMFWYRQDPGLGLRLIYFSYDVKMKEKGDIPEGYSVSREKKERFSLILESASTNQTSMYLCASVLSQGQTEAFFGQGTRLTVV.

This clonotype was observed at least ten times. Here the CDR3 reads CASSLPIFSNQPQHF. The CDR3 DNA is TGTGCCAGCAGCTTACCGATATTTAGCAATCAGCCCCAGCATTTT. The chain has TRBV7-6 and TRBJ1-5; D unresolved. There are 15 residues in the CDR3. Germline CDR1 reads SGHVS; CDR2 reads FNYEAQ. V lost 2 bases, J lost 0 bases, and 8 bases lay in between. The variable domain in full, completed from reference TRBV7-6 and TRBJ1-5, reads GAGVSQSPRYKVTKRGQDVALRCDPISGHVSLYWYRQALGQGPEFLTYFNYEAQQDKSGLPNDRFSAERPEGSISTLTIQRTEQRDSAMYRCASSLPIFSNQPQHFGDGTRLSIL.

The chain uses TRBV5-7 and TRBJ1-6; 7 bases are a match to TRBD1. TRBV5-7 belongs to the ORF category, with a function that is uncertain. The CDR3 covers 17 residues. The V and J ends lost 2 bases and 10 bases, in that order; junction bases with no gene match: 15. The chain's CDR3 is CASSFGLVGTVRSPLHF. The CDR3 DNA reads TGTGCCAGCAGCTTCGGCTTAGTGGGGACAGTTCGGTCACCCCTCCACTTT.

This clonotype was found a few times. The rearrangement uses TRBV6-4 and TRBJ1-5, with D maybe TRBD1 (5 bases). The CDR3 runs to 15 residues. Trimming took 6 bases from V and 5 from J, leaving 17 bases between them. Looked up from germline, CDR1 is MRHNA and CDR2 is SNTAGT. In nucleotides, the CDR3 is TGTGCCAGCAGGGATCCGGGACTCACCGATCAGCCCCAGCATTTT. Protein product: CASRDPGLTDQPQHF.

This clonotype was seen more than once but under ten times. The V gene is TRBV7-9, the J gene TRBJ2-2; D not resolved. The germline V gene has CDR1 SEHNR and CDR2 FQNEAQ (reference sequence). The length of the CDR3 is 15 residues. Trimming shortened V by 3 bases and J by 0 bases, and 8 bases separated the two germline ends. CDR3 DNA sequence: TGTGCCAGCAGCTTTCCCCTTCCGAACACCGGGGAGCTGTTTTTT. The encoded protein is CASSFPLPNTGELFF.

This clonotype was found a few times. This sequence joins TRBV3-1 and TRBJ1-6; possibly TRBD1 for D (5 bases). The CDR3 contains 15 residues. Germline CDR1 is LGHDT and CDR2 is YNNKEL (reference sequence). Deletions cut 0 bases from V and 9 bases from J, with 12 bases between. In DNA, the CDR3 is TGTGCCAGCAGCCAAGAGGGGGGGGTAGGTTCACCCCTCCACTTT. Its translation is CASSQEGGVGSPLHF.